These 2 T cell receptor beta chains were all obtained from the same sample, sequenced in a study of metastatic and nonmetastatic thyroid tumors. Via MiXCR, TCRdb re-called the PCR reads. The sample holds about 16,000 clones, 25% to 30% seen once. Ahead of thyroid surgery, no patient had received treatment of any kind. The sequencing sample was made of adjacent normal tissue. Every receptor here comes from a female donor with papillary thyroid cancer or a benign thyroid nodule (not recorded which). Some clones in this sample may be carry-over from other donors' samples.

This clone was observed a few times. J is TRBJ1-1 and V is TRBV5-1; D gene unclear. Germline-derived CDR1 and CDR2 are SGHRS and YFSETQ. CDR3 length: 13 residues. V lost 2 bases to trimming and J lost 7 bases, with 12 bases between them. As DNA, the CDR3 is TGCGCCAGCAGCTTAGGAGGAAGTGGTGAAGCTTTCTTT. Translating it yields CASSLGGSGEAFF.

The chain is built from TRBV6-2 or TRBV6-3 and TRBJ1-1; D may be TRBD1 (6 bases). V was clipped by 3 bases and J by 7 bases, with 12 bases between them. Per germline, CDR1 MNHEY and CDR2 SVGEGT. The CDR3 totals 13 residues. In nucleotides, the CDR3 is TGTGCCAGCAGTTATGCAGGGGAGAATGAAGCTTTCTTT. Protein: CASSYAGENEAFF.